This TCR beta chain emerged from a study of identical twins (dated by TCRdb to the mid-2010s). Concerning the study at large: The study deep-sequenced TCR alpha and beta repertoires from monozygotic twins, unrelated adults of various ages and cord blood to test whether fetal clonotypes persist. Replicate twin experiments were performed at different times using different library preparation protocols to rule out contamination. Findings and caveats that apply to the study as a whole: Because the same donors could not be followed over many years, the conclusions relied on cross-sectional statistical analysis. Compared with coincidental sharing between unrelated individuals, an excess of low generation-probability sequences was observed among out-of-frame TCR alpha sequences shared between twins. In monozygotic twins, recombination models systematically underestimated out-of-frame TCR alpha sharing, but the models matched the sharing seen between unrelated individuals. Excess twin sharing in beta out-of-frame sequences was weaker because fewer shared sequences lowered the signal-to-noise ratio. Fewer insertions were carried by abundant cord blood beta clonotypes, a similar but weaker trend appeared in young adult naive repertoires, and no such trend appeared in memory repertoires. Zero-insertion analyses could be partly confounded by invariant T cells such as MAIT and iNKT, although diverse VJ usage argued against such confounding for most clonotypes.

Library preparation was by 5' RACE. Data came from an Illumina HiSeq 2000. Template switching introduced a universal primer binding site; the final cDNA contained a unique molecular identifier, enabling accurate counting of TCR cDNA molecules. First-strand cDNA for TCR alpha and beta chains was synthesized from specific primers in the conserved constant-segment region. To control for contamination, every cDNA library was double barcoded, receiving both a SMART-Mk sample barcode and Illumina barcodes. TruSeq adapter sequences along with Illumina sample barcodes were introduced in two successive PCR steps. TCR alpha and beta cDNA libraries were sequenced on the Illumina HiSeq platform with custom primers. The original pipeline was this. MiGEC was used to process raw reads and extract unique molecular identifiers, and MiXCR was used to find CDR3 positions. For each individual, recombination models were inferred using an EM algorithm with the repgenHMM and IGoR tools. The analysis of shared clonotypes was done with the tcR package in R, with sharing normalized by the product of cloneset sizes. Out-of-frame nonproductive sequences were analyzed to study raw recombination free of thymic and clonal selection effects. Clones were called with MiXCR by TCRdb after fastp trimmed the public reads at Q25, and only in-frame beta chains were retained. Merged by CDR3 protein, the rows form single entries marked with the most common genes and DNA. The V and J calls were not made by the authors but by TCRdb's processing. For this sample there are 1.5 million to 2 million distinct CDR3 sequences; around 33% appear just once. The leading ten clones occupy roughly 0.3% of the sample.

This clonotype was observed a few times. What antigen it recognizes has not been identified. Per-base qualities were not stored, and no clone one base away is much larger. Every donor in the study was a healthy Caucasian. This TCR was sampled from a newborn girl in good health. The sample consisted of cord blood.

The sequence in DNA is TGTGCCAGCATAGGGGGACTAGCCCCCGACAGCACAGATACGCAGTATTTT. Its protein reads: CASIGGLAPDSTDTQYF. Recombination connected TRBV2 to TRBJ2-3; a stretch of 9 junction bases matches TRBD2. The V end gives up 7 bases and the J end 0 bases, leaving 11 bases in the junction not matched to a gene. CDR1 and CDR2 are read off the germline V gene as SNHLY and FYNNEI. The CDR3 numbers 17 residues from cysteine through phenylalanine. The sequence is cut down to CDR3 DNA, 51 bases in frame from base 1.